The sequence of this T cell receptor (beta chain) was determined in a study of shared clonotypes between healthy human individuals. Findings and limits, study-wide: The naive CD4 repertoires of a few donors were compared, and around 4.9% of clonotypes were shared.

About this clone itself: Antigen unknown.

Assay: immunoSEQ multiplex PCR; the TCRdb copy retains only in-frame clones and omits some. This sample has approximately 1,500,000 clones, with 95% to 97% found just once. All participating donors were Caucasian adults from Nashville, Tennessee. This CDR3 has 18 amino acids. Trimming cost V 1 base and J 0 bases; bases outside gene matches: 6. In germline, CDR1 is LNHDA, CDR2 SQIVND (reference sequence). This TCR was recovered from a man younger than 40 in good health. Sequencing input: naive CD4+ T cells sorted from blood. The subset here: CD45RA+ positively selected. The chain links TRBV19 to TRBJ2-1; 10 bases align to TRBD2. DNA for the CDR3: TGTGCCAGTAGTATAGCTAGCGGGAGTGCCAGCTCCTACAATGAGCAGTTCTTC. As protein: CASSIASGSASSYNEQFF.